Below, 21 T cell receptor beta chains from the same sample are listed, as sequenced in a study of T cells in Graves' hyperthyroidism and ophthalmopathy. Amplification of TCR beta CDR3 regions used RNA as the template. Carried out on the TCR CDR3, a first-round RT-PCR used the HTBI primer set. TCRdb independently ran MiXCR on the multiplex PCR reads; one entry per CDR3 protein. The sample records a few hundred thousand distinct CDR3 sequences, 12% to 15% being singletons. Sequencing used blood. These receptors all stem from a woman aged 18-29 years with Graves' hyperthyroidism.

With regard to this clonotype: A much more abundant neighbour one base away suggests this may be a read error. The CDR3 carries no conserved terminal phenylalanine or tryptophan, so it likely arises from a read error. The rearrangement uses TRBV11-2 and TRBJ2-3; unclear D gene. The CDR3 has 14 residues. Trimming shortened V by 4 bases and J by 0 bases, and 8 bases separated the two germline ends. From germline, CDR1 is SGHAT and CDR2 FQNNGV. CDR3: CASSSERSTDTQYL. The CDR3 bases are TGTGCCAGCAGCTCGGAGCGTAGCACAGATACGCAGTATCTT.

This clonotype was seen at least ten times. The CDR3, as DNA: TGTGCCAGCAGTTCCTCGACAAAAGACTACGAGCAGTACTTC. This translates into CASSSSTKDYEQYF. The chain is built from TRBV27 and TRBJ2-7; unclear D gene. V lost 4 bases and J 3 bases, leaving 13 bases between the germline ends. Germline loops: CDR1 MNHEY, CDR2 SMNVEV (reference sequence). The CDR3 extends over 14 amino acids.

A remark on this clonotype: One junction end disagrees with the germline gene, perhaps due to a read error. CDR3 region: CATSDSGYTDTQYF. Here the CDR3 DNA reads TGTGCCACCAGCGATTCGGGTTACACAGATACGCAGTATTTT. This chain links TRBV24-1 with TRBJ2-3; no firm D call. CDR1 is KGHDR and CDR2 is SFDVKD in the germline V gene. This CDR3 contains 14 residues.

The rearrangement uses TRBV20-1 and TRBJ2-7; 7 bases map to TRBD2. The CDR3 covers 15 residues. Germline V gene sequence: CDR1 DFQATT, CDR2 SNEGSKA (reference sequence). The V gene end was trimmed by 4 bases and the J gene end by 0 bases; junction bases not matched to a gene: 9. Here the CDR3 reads CSAISSGGSSYEQYF. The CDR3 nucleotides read TGCAGTGCTATTTCTAGCGGAGGAAGCTCCTACGAGCAGTACTTC.

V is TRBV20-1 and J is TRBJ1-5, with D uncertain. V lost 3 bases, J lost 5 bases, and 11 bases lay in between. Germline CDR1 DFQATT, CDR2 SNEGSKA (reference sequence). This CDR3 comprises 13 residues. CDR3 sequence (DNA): TGCAGTGCTAGTTTCCGGGAAGATCAGCCCCAGCATTTT. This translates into CSASFREDQPQHF.

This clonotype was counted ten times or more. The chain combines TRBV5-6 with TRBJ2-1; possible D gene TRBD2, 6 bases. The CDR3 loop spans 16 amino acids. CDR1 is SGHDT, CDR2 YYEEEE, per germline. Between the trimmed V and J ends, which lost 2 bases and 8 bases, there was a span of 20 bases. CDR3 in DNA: TGTGCCAGCAGCTTAGAACTAGCCTCTTATCTCTATGAGCAGTTCTTC. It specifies CASSLELASYLYEQFF.

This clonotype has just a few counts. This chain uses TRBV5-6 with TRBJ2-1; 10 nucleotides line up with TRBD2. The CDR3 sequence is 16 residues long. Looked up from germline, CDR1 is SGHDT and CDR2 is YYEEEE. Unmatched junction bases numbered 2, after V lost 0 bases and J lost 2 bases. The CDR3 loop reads CASSLVAGGTYNEQFF. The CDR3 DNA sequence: TGTGCCAGCAGCTTGGTAGCGGGAGGCACCTACAATGAGCAGTTCTTC. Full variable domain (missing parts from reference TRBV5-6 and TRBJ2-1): DAGVTQSPTHLIKTRGQQVTLRCSPKSGHDTVSWYQQALGQGPQFIFQYYEEEERQRGNFPDRFSGHQFPNYSSELNVNALLLGDSALYLCASSLVAGGTYNEQFFGPGTRLTVL.

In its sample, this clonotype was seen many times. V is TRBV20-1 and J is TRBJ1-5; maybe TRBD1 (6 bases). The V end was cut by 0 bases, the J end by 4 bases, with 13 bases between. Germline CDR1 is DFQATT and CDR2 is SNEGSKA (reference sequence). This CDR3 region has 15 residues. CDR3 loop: CSARDTGHYNQPQHF. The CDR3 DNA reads TGCAGTGCTAGAGACACAGGGCATTATAATCAGCCCCAGCATTTT.

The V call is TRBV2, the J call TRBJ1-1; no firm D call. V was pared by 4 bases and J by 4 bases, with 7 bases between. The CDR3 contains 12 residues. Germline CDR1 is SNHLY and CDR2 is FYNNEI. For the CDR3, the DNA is TGTGCCAGCAGTGGGGGTTCCACTGAAGCTTTCTTT. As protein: CASSGGSTEAFF.

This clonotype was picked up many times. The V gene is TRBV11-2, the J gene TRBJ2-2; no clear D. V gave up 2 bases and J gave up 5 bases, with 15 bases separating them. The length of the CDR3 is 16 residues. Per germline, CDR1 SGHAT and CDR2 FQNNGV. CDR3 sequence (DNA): TGTGCCAGCAGCTTATCGCCCCAGCGCCTTACCGGGGAGCTGTTTTTT. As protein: CASSLSPQRLTGELFF.

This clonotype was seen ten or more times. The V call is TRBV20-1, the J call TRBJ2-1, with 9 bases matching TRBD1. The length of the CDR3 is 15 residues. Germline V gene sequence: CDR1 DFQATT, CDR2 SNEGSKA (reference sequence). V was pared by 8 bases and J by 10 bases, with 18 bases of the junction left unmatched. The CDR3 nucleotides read TGCAGTCCCCCCGCTCTTGGACAGGGGTCCGGCGAGCAGTTCTTC. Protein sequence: CSPPALGQGSGEQFF.

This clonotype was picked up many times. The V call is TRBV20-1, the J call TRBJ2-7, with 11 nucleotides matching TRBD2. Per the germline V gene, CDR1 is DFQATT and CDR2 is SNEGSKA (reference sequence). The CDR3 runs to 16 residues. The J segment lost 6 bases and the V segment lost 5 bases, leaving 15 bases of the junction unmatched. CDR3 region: CSAVIAGGPGAAEQYF. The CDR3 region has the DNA TGCAGTGCTGTGATAGCGGGAGGGCCAGGAGCGGCCGAGCAGTACTTC.

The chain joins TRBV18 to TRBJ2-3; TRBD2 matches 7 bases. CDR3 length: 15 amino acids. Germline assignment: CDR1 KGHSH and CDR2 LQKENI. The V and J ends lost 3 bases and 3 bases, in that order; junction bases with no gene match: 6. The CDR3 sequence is CASSPGGRVTDTQYF. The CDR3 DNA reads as TGTGCCAGCTCACCGGGGGGGAGGGTGACAGATACGCAGTATTTT.

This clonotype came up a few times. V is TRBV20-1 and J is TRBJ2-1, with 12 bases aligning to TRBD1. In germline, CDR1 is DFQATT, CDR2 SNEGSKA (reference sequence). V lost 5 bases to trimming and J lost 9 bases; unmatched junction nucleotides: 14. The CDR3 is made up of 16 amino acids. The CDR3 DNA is TGCAGTGCTTTAGTACCGGGACAGGGGGCGCTTCCTGAGCAGTTCTTC. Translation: CSALVPGQGALPEQFF.

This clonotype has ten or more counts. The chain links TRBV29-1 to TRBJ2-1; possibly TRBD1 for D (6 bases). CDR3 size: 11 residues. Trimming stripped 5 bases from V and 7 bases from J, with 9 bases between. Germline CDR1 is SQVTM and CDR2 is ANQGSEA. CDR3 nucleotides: TGCAGCGTTACAGGGTCTAATGAGCAGTTCTTC. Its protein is CSVTGSNEQFF.

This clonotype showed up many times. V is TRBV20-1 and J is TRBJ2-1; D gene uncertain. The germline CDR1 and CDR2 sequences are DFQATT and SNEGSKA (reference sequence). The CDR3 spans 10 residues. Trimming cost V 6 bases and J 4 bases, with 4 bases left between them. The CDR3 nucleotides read TGCAGTGCAGGGTACAATGAGCAGTTCTTC. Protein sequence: CSAGYNEQFF.

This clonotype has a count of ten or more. CDR3 nucleotide sequence: TGCAGCGTTGTTTCGGCGTCCTACGAGCAGTACTTC. The encoded protein is CSVVSASYEQYF. The chain carries TRBV29-1 and TRBJ2-7; D not resolved. V was cut by 4 bases and J by 1 base, with 8 bases left in between. Germline CDR1 SQVTM, CDR2 ANQGSEA. The CDR3 spans 12 residues.

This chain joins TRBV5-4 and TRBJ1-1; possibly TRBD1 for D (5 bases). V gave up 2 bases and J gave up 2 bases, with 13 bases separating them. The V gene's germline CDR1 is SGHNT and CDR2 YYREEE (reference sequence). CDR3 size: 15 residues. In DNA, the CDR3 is TGTGCCAGCAGCTTAGAGCTGGGGACCAACACTGAAGCTTTCTTT. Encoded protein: CASSLELGTNTEAFF.

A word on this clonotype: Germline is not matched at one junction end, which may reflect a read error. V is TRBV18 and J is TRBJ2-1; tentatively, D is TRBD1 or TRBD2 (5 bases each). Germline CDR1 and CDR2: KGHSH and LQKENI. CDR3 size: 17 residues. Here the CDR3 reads CAGSRDSPSGYYNEQFF. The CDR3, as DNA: TGTGCCGGCTCACGAGACAGTCCTTCGGGGTACTACAATGAGCAGTTCTTC.

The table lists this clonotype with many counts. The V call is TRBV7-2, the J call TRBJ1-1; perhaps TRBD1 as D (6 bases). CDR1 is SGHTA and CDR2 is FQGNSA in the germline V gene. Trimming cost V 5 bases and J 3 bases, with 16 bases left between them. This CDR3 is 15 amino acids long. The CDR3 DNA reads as TGTGCCAGCAGCGTAAGCCTACCAGGGGACACTGAAGCTTTCTTT. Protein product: CASSVSLPGDTEAFF.

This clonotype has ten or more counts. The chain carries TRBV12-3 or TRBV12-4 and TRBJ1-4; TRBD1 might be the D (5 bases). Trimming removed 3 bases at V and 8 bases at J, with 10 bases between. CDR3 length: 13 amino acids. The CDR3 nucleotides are TGTGCCAGCAGTTTTCAGTGGGGGGAAAAACTGTTTTTT. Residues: CASSFQWGEKLFF.